One TCR beta chain is described in this entry. Its antigen is unidentified. The data originate from a study of blood T cells in healthy people across ages. About the study: In model experiments, template switching was able to capture about one barcoded beta molecule for every two T cells that were present. Findings and caveats of the study: Long-lived donors exceeded aged donors in naive CD4+ cells and diversity. Naive T cell percentage strongly correlated with TCR beta diversity.

The CDR3 is 18 amino acids. CDR1 and CDR2 (germline): MGHRA, YSYEKL. Next came a second PCR, run for about 7 to 12 cycles, which used a sample-barcoded 5' primer along with a J-beta primer mix. Carrying 12 random nucleotides, a template-switch adaptor labeled each individual cDNA molecule. One entry per CDR3 protein results from TCRdb running MiXCR on the 5' RACE reads. The table shows about 1 million distinct CDR3 sequences, with under 55% occurring only once. This sequence joins TRBV4-1 and TRBJ2-5, with TRBD2 identical over 10 bases. The assigned J gene may be wrong: the sequence end matches TRBJ2-1 better. Sequenced sample: blood. The sequence was obtained from a woman aged 60-75 years in good health. The CDR3 DNA reads as TGCGCCAGCAGCCACCCGACCCGGACTAGCGGAGATCAAGAGACCCAGTTCTTC. Translating it yields CASSHPTRTSGDQETQFF.